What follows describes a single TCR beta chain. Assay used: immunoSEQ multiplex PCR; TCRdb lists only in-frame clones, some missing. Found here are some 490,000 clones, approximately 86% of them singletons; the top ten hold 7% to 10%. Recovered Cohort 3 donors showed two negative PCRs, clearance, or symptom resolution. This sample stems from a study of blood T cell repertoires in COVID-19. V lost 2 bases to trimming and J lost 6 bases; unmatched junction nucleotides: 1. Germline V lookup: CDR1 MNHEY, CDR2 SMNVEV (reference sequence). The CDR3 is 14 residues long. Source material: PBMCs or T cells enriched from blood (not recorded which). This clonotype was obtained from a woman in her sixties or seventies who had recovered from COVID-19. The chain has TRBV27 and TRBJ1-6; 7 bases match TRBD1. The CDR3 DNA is TGTGCCAGCAGTTTACAGGGGGGTAATTCACCCCTCCACTTT. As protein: CASSLQGGNSPLHF.